The source of this T cell receptor beta chain is a study of beta chain features in type 1 diabetes. Study results and caveats: In all four CD4+ subsets, TCRB CDR3 length was significantly, moderately reduced in type 1 diabetes. Among patients, naive, central memory and Treg TCRB repertoires appeared more similar than among healthy donors. cDNA sequencing could over-represent cells with high TCR expression.

Expressed TCRB transcripts were sequenced because the entire RNA isolate underwent reverse transcription. About 3.7 million reads on average were seen across naive, central memory and regulatory T cell samples. Assay used: immunoSEQ multiplex PCR; TCRdb lists only in-frame clones, some missing. The repertoire holds 640,000 or so clones, about an eighth seen once, with 0.022% in the top ten. J lost 3 bases, V lost 4 bases, and 10 bases had no gene match. CDR1 SGHRS and CDR2 YFSETQ come from the germline V gene. The CDR3 is 16 amino acids. This clone has more than one count but fewer than ten. What it binds is unknown.

The source of this sequence is a man younger than 30 with type 1 diabetes. This chain uses TRBV5-1 with TRBJ2-3, with 8 bases that match TRBD2. The specimen was naive CD4+ T cells from blood. CDR3 DNA: TGCGCCAGCAGCCCCCCGGCGTTAGCGGGGACAGATACGCAGTATTTT. As protein: CASSPPALAGTDTQYF.